This T cell receptor (beta chain) was retrieved from a study of T cell responses to AZD1222 COVID-19 vaccine. This CDR3 spans 14 amino acids. Trimming pared 0 bases from V and 0 bases from J, leaving 5 bases between. CDR1 is SGHTA, CDR2 FQGTGA, per germline. In the case of this clone: Its antigen is not identified.

General observations from the study: Without day 14 samples, only post-peak T cell repertoires were studied.

The protocol was immunoSEQ multiplex PCR, while the TCRdb copy is restricted to in-frame clones and leaves out a portion. The sample shows over 130,000 clones, and 2% to 2.5% sits with its ten largest clones. Sequencing was carried out using peripheral blood. The chain has TRBV7-3 and TRBJ1-1; D is uncertain. This TCR was recovered from an adult in good health. CDR3 protein: CASSLTSMNTEAFF. For the CDR3, the DNA is TGTGCCAGCAGCTTAACTTCTATGAACACTGAAGCTTTCTTT.